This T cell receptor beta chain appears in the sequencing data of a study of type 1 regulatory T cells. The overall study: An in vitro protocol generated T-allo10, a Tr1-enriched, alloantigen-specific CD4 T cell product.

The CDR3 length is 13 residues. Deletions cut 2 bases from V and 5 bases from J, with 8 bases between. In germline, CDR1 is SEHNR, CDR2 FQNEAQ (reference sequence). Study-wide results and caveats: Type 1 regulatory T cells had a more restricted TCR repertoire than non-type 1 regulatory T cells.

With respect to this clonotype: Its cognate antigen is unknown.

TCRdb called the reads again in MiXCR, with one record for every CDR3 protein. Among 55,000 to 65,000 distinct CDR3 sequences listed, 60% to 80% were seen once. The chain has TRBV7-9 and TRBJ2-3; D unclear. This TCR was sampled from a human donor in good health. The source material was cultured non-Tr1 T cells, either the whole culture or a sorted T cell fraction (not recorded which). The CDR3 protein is CASSLSIGDTQYF. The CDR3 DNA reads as TGTGCCAGCAGCTTATCGATAGGAGATACGCAGTATTTT.